These T cell receptor beta chains were read from a single sample in a study of blood T cell repertoires in COVID-19. Using immunoSEQ multiplex PCR, the repertoire was profiled, and TCRdb retains in-frame clones only, with some absent. The sample shows roughly 34,000 clones, approximately 90% of them seen only once. Material for sequencing was peripheral blood. These receptors came from a woman aged 80 or older with active or convalescent COVID-19. The CDR3 runs from the conserved cysteine through the conserved F or W. The order of the fields is D gene, V gene, clone size, J gene, CDR3 DNA, CDR3 protein. A D gene is named only where the DNA matches it firmly. A row's size may be missing; if present it is once, few, many or a size class.

D: TRBD1
V: TRBV15
size: NA
J: TRBJ1-5
DNA: TGTGCCACCAGCAGTGACAGGGGCAATCAGCCCCAGCATTTT
CDR3: CATSSDRGNQPQHF

D: TRBD2
V: TRBV19
size: NA
J: TRBJ2-3
DNA: TGTGCCAGTAGTATACTAGCGGGGACAGATACGCAGTATTTT
CDR3: CASSILAGTDTQYF

D: NA
V: TRBV4-1
size: NA
J: TRBJ1-2
DNA: TGCGCCAGCAGCCAAGCCTGGACAACCTATGGCTACACCTTC
CDR3: CASSQAWTTYGYTF

D: NA
V: TRBV19
size: NA
J: TRBJ1-5
DNA: TGTGCCAGTAGATCGACAGTTTTTAGCAATCAGCCCCAGCATTTT
CDR3: CASRSTVFSNQPQHF

D: TRBD1
V: TRBV5-4
size: NA
J: TRBJ2-2
DNA: TGTGCCAGCAGCTCCCCGGGACAGGGATCCACCGGGGAGCTGTTTTTT
CDR3: CASSSPGQGSTGELFF

D: NA
V: TRBV5-1
size: NA
J: TRBJ1-2
DNA: TGCGCCAGCAGCTTGACCCAACCTCCTACCTATGGCTACACCTTC
CDR3: CASSLTQPPTYGYTF

D: NA
V: TRBV10-3
size: NA
J: TRBJ2-7
DNA: TGTGCCATCAGTGTAGACTTAGCCTACGAGCAGTACTTC
CDR3: CAISVDLAYEQYF

D: NA
V: TRBV28
size: NA
J: TRBJ2-7
DNA: TGTGCCAGCAGTTCATCGGGGTTGGGGTCAGAGAGCCCTTACGAGCAGTACTTC
CDR3: CASSSSGLGSESPYEQYF

D: NA
V: TRBV27
size: NA
J: TRBJ1-6
DNA: TGTGCCAGCAACCCAGGGCTAAGCTCCTATAATTCACCCCTCCACTTT
CDR3: CASNPGLSSYNSPLHF

D: TRBD2
V: TRBV6-5
size: NA
J: TRBJ2-3
DNA: TGTGCCAGCCGGACTAGCCGTACGGCCACGCAGTATTTT
CDR3: CASRTSRTATQYF

D: TRBD1
V: TRBV2
size: NA
J: TRBJ1-2
DNA: TGTGCCAGCAGTGAAACCGGGACAGGGACGGGTGGCTACACCTTC
CDR3: CASSETGTGTGGYTF

D: TRBD1
V: TRBV5-1
size: NA
J: TRBJ1-1
DNA: TGCGCCAGCAGCCCAGGGACAGGGGGACCTGAAGCTTTCTTT
CDR3: CASSPGTGGPEAFF

D: TRBD1
V: TRBV19
size: NA
J: TRBJ1-5
DNA: TGTGCCAGTACGGACAGGGGAGGTGGCAATCAGCCCCAGCATTTT
CDR3: CASTDRGGGNQPQHF

D: NA
V: TRBV18
size: once
J: TRBJ1-1
DNA: TGTGCCAGCTCACCAGATGGGAGAGGAGCTTTCTTT
CDR3: CASSPDGRGAFF

D: NA
V: TRBV19
size: NA
J: TRBJ2-1
DNA: TGTGCCAGCCGGGCCTTAAGGGGCGGGGGCAAGGACGATGAGCAGTTCTTC
CDR3: CASRALRGGGKDDEQFF

D: NA
V: TRBV11-1
size: NA
J: TRBJ2-5
DNA: TGTGCCAGCAGCTTCCAGGAGACCCAGTACTTC
CDR3: CASSFQETQYF

D: NA
V: TRBV28
size: NA
J: TRBJ2-2
DNA: TGTGCCAGCAGTTTTAGGGGGTCGAACACCGGGGAGCTGTTTTTT
CDR3: CASSFRGSNTGELFF

D: NA
V: TRBV10-2
size: NA
J: TRBJ1-5
DNA: TGCGCCAGCAGAGGGGGAGGGGGCAATCAGCCCCAGCATTTT
CDR3: CASRGGGGNQPQHF

D: NA
V: TRBV18
size: NA
J: TRBJ1-2
DNA: TGTGCCAGCTCACCCAACAGGGATGGTGGCTACACCTTC
CDR3: CASSPNRDGGYTF

D: NA
V: TRBV10-3
size: NA
J: TRBJ1-1
DNA: TGTGCCATCAGTCAAGACAGGACCGCACCTTTCTTT
CDR3: CAISQDRTAPFF

D: TRBD1
V: TRBV7-9
size: NA
J: TRBJ2-2
DNA: TGTGCCAGCAGCTTAACCCAGGGGGCGGTCGGGGAGCTGTTTTTT
CDR3: CASSLTQGAVGELFF

D: NA
V: TRBV18
size: NA
J: TRBJ2-1
DNA: TGTGCCAGCTCACCCTCTGGGGGGGCGAGGAATGAGCAGTTCTTC
CDR3: CASSPSGGARNEQFF

D: NA
V: TRBV5-4
size: NA
J: TRBJ1-3
DNA: TGTGCCAGCAGCTTGAATACTCCGGGAAACACCATATATTTT
CDR3: CASSLNTPGNTIYF

D: NA
V: TRBV6-5
size: NA
J: TRBJ1-2
DNA: TGTGCCAGCAGTTACTCGTCGGGAACTAACTATGGCTACACCTTC
CDR3: CASSYSSGTNYGYTF

D: TRBD1
V: TRBV28
size: few
J: TRBJ1-4
DNA: TGTGCCAGCAGCCCGACAGGGGCGCAGGGTGAAAAACTGTTTTTT
CDR3: CASSPTGAQGEKLFF

D: NA
V: TRBV28
size: NA
J: TRBJ2-4
DNA: TGTGCCAGCAGGAAACACAGGGACCAAAACATTCAGTACTTC
CDR3: CASRKHRDQNIQYF

D: TRBD1
V: TRBV10-2
size: NA
J: TRBJ2-7
DNA: TGCGCCAGCAGTGAAAGACAGGGGGCAAAATACGAGCAGTACTTC
CDR3: CASSERQGAKYEQYF

D: TRBD2
V: TRBV29-1
size: NA
J: TRBJ2-2
DNA: TGCAGCGTTGCTAGCGGGGGGACCGGGGAGCTGTTTTTT
CDR3: CSVASGGTGELFF

D: TRBD1
V: TRBV28
size: NA
J: TRBJ1-5
DNA: TGTGCCAGCAGCCTACAGGGGGCTGGCAATCAGCCCCAGCATTTT
CDR3: CASSLQGAGNQPQHF

D: NA
V: TRBV28
size: medium-sized
J: TRBJ2-7
DNA: TGTGCCAGCAGTTTTGAGAACAGTCCTTCCTACGAGCAGTACTTC
CDR3: CASSFENSPSYEQYF

D: NA
V: TRBV5-1
size: once
J: TRBJ2-3
DNA: TGCGCCAGCAGCTTGGCCCGGGCAGGACACACAGATACGCAGTATTTT
CDR3: CASSLARAGHTDTQYF

D: TRBD2
V: TRBV4-1
size: few
J: TRBJ2-5
DNA: TGCGCCAGCAGCCCCGGGCGGGGGGCCAGGGAGACCCAGTACTTC
CDR3: CASSPGRGARETQYF

D: TRBD2
V: TRBV30
size: NA
J: TRBJ2-3
DNA: TGTGCCTGGAGTTCCGGACTAGCGGGGGCCACAGATACGCAGTATTTT
CDR3: CAWSSGLAGATDTQYF

D: NA
V: TRBV20-1
size: NA
J: TRBJ2-3
DNA: TGCAGTGCTAGGCGAGGGGATACGCAGTATTTT
CDR3: CSARRGDTQYF

D: NA
V: TRBV10-1
size: once
J: TRBJ2-5
DNA: TGCGCCAGCGTACCTCGTGGGGCGGAGACCCAGTACTTC
CDR3: CASVPRGAETQYF

D: NA
V: TRBV5-1
size: NA
J: TRBJ1-1
DNA: TGCGCCAGCAGCTTGGACAGGGCGCGGAATGAAGCTTTCTTT
CDR3: CASSLDRARNEAFF

D: NA
V: TRBV11-2
size: NA
J: TRBJ2-3
DNA: TGTGCCAGCAGCTCCCGGATGGGCGGGGACACAGATACGCAGTATTTT
CDR3: CASSSRMGGDTDTQYF